The T cell receptor (beta chain) described here comes from a study of blood T cells in healthy people across ages. Study-level results: Relative to aged donors, long-lived donors carried more naive CD4+ cells and displayed higher diversity. As age increased, TCR beta diversity per million T cells fell in a roughly linear fashion.

Trimming pared 6 bases from V and 2 bases from J, leaving 14 bases between. CDR3 size: 15 residues. The sample holds a few counts of this clonotype. No antigen is known for it. The total RNA that was extracted per sample amounted to at least 5 micrograms. A second PCR, run for about 7 to 12 cycles, used a sample-barcoded 5' primer plus a J-beta primer mix. TCRdb re-called the 5' RACE reads with MiXCR, one entry per CDR3 protein. Of 800,000 to 950,000 distinct CDR3 sequences listed, around 34% are singletons. The chain carries TRBV12-3 or TRBV12-4 and TRBJ1-5; TRBD1 might be the D (6 bases). The sequence came from a man younger than 30 in good health. Input material: blood. DNA of the CDR3: TGTGCCAGCAGACATCAGGGGTGGGGCAATCAGCCCCAGCATTTT. Protein sequence: CASRHQGWGNQPQHF.